This T cell receptor beta chain is drawn from a study of blood T cell repertoires in COVID-19. Overall study context: Samples representing acute and convalescent COVID-19 were sourced from the United States, Italy and Spain. PBMCs, B-cell-depleted T cells, or T cells provided the cDNA or gDNA that made up the material.

As originally analysed: Reference gene primer amplification gave nucleated cell count estimates. Sequencing used immunoSEQ multiplex PCR; TCRdb keeps in-frame clones, though not all of them. V and J calls and clone size are as listed in that table; D and trimming were resolved from the DNA. The profile shows around 150,000 clones, 81% of them singletons. The germline V and J ends were trimmed by 0 bases and 8 bases, with 11 bases remaining between them. CDR1 and CDR2 from the germline V gene are SGDLS and YYNGEE. The CDR3 loop spans 13 amino acids. V is TRBV9 and J is TRBJ1-2; D gene uncertain. The source material was peripheral blood. The clonotype was recovered from a human donor in a cohort sampled during active COVID-19. This CDR3 is CASSVVPGRGYTF. CDR3 bases: TGTGCCAGCAGCGTAGTGCCGGGAAGGGGCTACACCTTC.